Each of the 7 T cell receptor beta chains below was sequenced from the same sample in a study of blood T cells in healthy people across ages. Sample-barcoded 5' priming and a J-beta primer mix drove a second PCR of roughly 6 to 12 cycles. TCRdb fed the 5' RACE reads into MiXCR, producing one record per CDR3 protein. The sample lists 1.5 million to 2 million distinct CDR3 sequences; 28% were seen once. The specimen was blood. The receptors were gathered from a woman in her 30s in good health.

This clonotype appeared a few times. A much larger clone lies a single base off, so this may be a read error. This chain uses TRBV7-2 with TRBJ2-5; the match to TRBD1 covers 7 bases. Germline V gene lookup returns CDR1 SGHTA and CDR2 FQGNSA. V lost 11 bases to trimming and J lost 1 base; unmatched junction nucleotides: 13. CDR3 length equals 15 residues. CDR3 loop: CAGKPGQSSQETQYF. CDR3 in DNA: TGTGCCGGCAAGCCGGGACAGTCTTCCCAAGAGACCCAGTACTTC.

The chain links TRBV20-1 to TRBJ2-1; 7 bases are a match to TRBD2. V lost 6 bases and J lost 13; bases outside the gene matches: 18. Germline CDR1 DFQATT, CDR2 SNEGSKA (reference sequence). This CDR3 region has 14 residues. DNA for the CDR3: TGCAGTGCCAGAAGTAGCGGGCGAAAAGAGACCCAGTTCTTC. This sequence encodes CSARSSGRKETQFF.

The V and J genes are TRBV7-2 and TRBJ1-6; TRBD1 aligns across 7 bases. The CDR3 is 15 amino acids. The V gene's germline CDR1 is SGHTA and CDR2 FQGNSA. V was clipped by 3 bases and J by 7 bases; unmatched bases: 6. CDR3 sequence reads: CASSFKTGPNSPLHF. DNA of the CDR3: TGTGCCAGCAGCTTTAAGACAGGGCCAAATTCACCCCTCCACTTT.

This clonotype occurred many times. The chain uses TRBV11-2 and TRBJ1-6; TRBD1 aligns across 11 bases. V was pared by 1 base and J by 7 bases, with 3 bases of the junction left unmatched. This CDR3 spans 16 amino acids. Germline V gene sequence: CDR1 SGHAT, CDR2 FQNNGV. Here the CDR3 reads CASSLGDRGANSPLHF. CDR3 coding DNA: TGTGCCAGCAGCTTAGGGGACAGGGGGGCGAATTCACCCCTCCACTTT.

The genes are TRBV5-1 and TRBJ2-5; tentative D call: TRBD2 (6 bases). V was trimmed by 1 base and J by 2 bases, leaving 18 bases between them. The CDR3 spans 17 residues. Germline CDR1 reads SGHRS; CDR2 reads YFSETQ. CDR3 in DNA: TGCGCCAGCAGCTTGTTAGTTGGGCTAGCGTCTCAAGAGACCCAGTACTTC. This gives the protein CASSLLVGLASQETQYF.

The chain links TRBV12-3 or TRBV12-4 to TRBJ2-1; D is unclear. Trimming removed 6 bases from V and 0 bases from J, with 15 bases in between. The length of the CDR3 is 16 residues. Written as DNA, the CDR3 is TGTGCCAGCAGACGTATTACCAGCTTCTCCTACAATGAGCAGTTCTTC. It translates to CASRRITSFSYNEQFF.

The chain uses TRBV20-1 and TRBJ2-1; 11 nucleotides align to TRBD1. The V and J ends lost 6 bases and 8 bases, in that order; junction bases with no gene match: 6. This CDR3 has 13 amino acids. Looked up from germline, CDR1 is DFQATT and CDR2 is SNEGSKA (reference sequence). The CDR3, as DNA: TGCAGTGCAGGACAGGGGGCAATGGATGAGCAGTTCTTC. Translation gives CSAGQGAMDEQFF.